This T cell receptor (beta chain) was captured by sequencing in a study of glioma-infiltrating T cells. Germline V gene lookup returns CDR1 MDHEN and CDR2 SYDVKM. The ends were cut back, 6 bases at V and 2 bases at J, with 26 bases in the middle. CDR3 length equals 18 residues. TCR alpha and beta CDR3 regions were amplified from RNA using iRepertoire nested multiplex PCR. Tissue mRNA or PBMC total RNA, about 85-400 ng, went into one-step reverse transcription and amplification. MiXCR, applied by TCRdb to the multiplex PCR reads, yields one record per CDR3 protein. The sample yields around 190,000 distinct CDR3 sequences, around 40% seen once. This clonotype was detected ten times or more. Its specificity is not known. Points from the study as a whole: Only very few CDR3 sequences appeared in both tissue and blood. Gliomas, especially low-grade, showed above-expected tissue-blood divergence; non-neoplastic patients showed below.

This TCR was recovered from a human donor with low-grade glioma or glioblastoma, undergoing nonglioma brain surgery, or in good health (not recorded which). The sample consisted of glioma tissue, nonneoplastic brain tissue, or PBMCs (not recorded which). The chain is built from TRBV28 and TRBJ2-7, with D possibly being TRBD1 (5 bases). This CDR3 reads CASSHDRLNPINPYEQYF. The CDR3 nucleotides read TGTGCCAGCAGCCACGACAGACTCAATCCTATAAACCCCTACGAGCAGTACTTC. Combining the CDR3 with reference TRBV28 and TRBJ2-7 gives the whole variable domain DVKVTQSSRYLVKRTGEKVFLECVQDMDHENMFWYRQDPGLGLRLIYFSYDVKMKEKGDIPEGYSVSREKKERFSLILESASTNQTSMYLCASSHDRLNPINPYEQYFGPGTRLTVT.